Listed below are T cell receptor beta chains from one sample, sequenced in a study of cytomegalovirus exposure and HLA in healthy donors. Measured with immunoSEQ multiplex PCR; TCRdb has only the in-frame clones, and not every one. Among 200,000 to 250,000 clones, just over 75% were seen once, and the ten largest hold approximately 2.6%. The sequencing input was PBMCs. The receptors stem from a woman aged 60 to 75 in good health and CMV-seropositive. The CDR3 runs from the conserved cysteine through the conserved F or W. D genes are given only for firm matches. Clone size is not always given. Where it is, it says once, few, many or a class for expanded clones.

NA	TRBV7-9	once	TRBJ1-5	CASSHSSTGYNQPQHF	TGTGCCAGCAGCCACAGCTCGACAGGCTACAATCAGCCCCAGCATTTT
TRBD1	TRBV28	NA	TRBJ1-5	CASSPRGQGSNQPQHF	TGTGCCAGCAGTCCCCGAGGACAGGGTAGCAATCAGCCCCAGCATTTT
TRBD1	TRBV28	NA	TRBJ1-4	CASSGLRGLRTNEKLFF	TGTGCCAGCAGTGGGCTCAGGGGGCTTAGAACTAATGAAAAACTGTTTTTT
NA	TRBV10-3	NA	TRBJ2-2	CAIKGWGVAANTGELFF	TGTGCCATCAAAGGGTGGGGAGTAGCGGCGAACACCGGGGAGCTGTTTTTT
NA	TRBV7-2	once	TRBJ1-1	CASSLSVNTEAFF	TGTGCCAGCAGCTTATCAGTCAACACTGAAGCTTTCTTT
NA	TRBV28	NA	TRBJ2-5	CASSSPTPPETQYF	TGTGCCAGCAGTTCCCCCACTCCTCCCGAGACCCAGTACTTC
TRBD1	TRBV5-1	NA	TRBJ1-1	CASSWTGTGRVNTEAFF	TGCGCCAGCAGCTGGACCGGGACAGGCAGGGTGAACACTGAAGCTTTCTTT
NA	TRBV6-5	few	TRBJ1-1	CASSRQLVYTEAFF	TGTGCCAGCAGTCGACAGCTCGTGTACACTGAAGCTTTCTTT
TRBD1	TRBV6-6	few	TRBJ1-2	CASIETGRARGYTF	TGTGCCAGCATTGAGACAGGGCGCGCGAGAGGCTACACCTTC
NA	TRBV5-1	NA	TRBJ2-1	CASSLGQGGYNEQFF	TGCGCCAGCAGCTTGGGCCAGGGGGGCTACAATGAGCAGTTCTTC
TRBD2	TRBV7-9	NA	TRBJ2-1	CASSSPGLAINEQFF	TGTGCCAGCAGCTCACCGGGACTAGCGATCAATGAGCAGTTCTTC
TRBD1	TRBV5-1	NA	TRBJ2-5	CASNSGSAGGTQETQYF	TGCGCCAGCAACTCGGGTTCTGCAGGGGGTACCCAAGAGACCCAGTACTTC
NA	TRBV14	NA	TRBJ2-3	CASSQKQVTDTQYF	TGTGCCAGCAGCCAAAAACAAGTCACAGATACGCAGTATTTT
TRBD1	TRBV7-8	NA	TRBJ1-5	CASSRTGVGNQPQHF	TGTGCCAGCAGCCGGACAGGGGTTGGCAATCAGCCCCAGCATTTT
NA	TRBV6-5	NA	TRBJ1-3	CASSDSQGGTIYF	TGTGCCAGCAGTGACTCACAGGGTGGCACCATATATTTT
TRBD1	TRBV19	NA	TRBJ2-6	CASSSGTGTYGANVLTF	TGTGCCAGTAGTAGCGGGACAGGGACATATGGGGCCAACGTCCTGACTTTC
NA	TRBV14	NA	TRBJ1-2	CASSGAGLLGYTF	TGTGCCAGCAGCGGTGCGGGCCTACTTGGCTACACCTTC
TRBD1	TRBV10-1	NA	TRBJ2-3	CASSGFRGKVDTQYF	TGCGCCAGCAGTGGTTTCAGGGGGAAGGTAGATACGCAGTATTTT
TRBD2	TRBV5-1	NA	TRBJ2-3	CASSLTSGADTQYF	TGCGCCAGCAGCCTGACTAGCGGGGCAGATACGCAGTATTTT
NA	TRBV19	NA	TRBJ1-2	CASSIARLNYGCTF	TGTGCCAGTAGTATTGCCAGATTGAACTATGGCTGCACCTTC
NA	TRBV7-2	NA	TRBJ2-2	CASSFRLSEGGELFF	TGTGCCAGCAGCTTCAGACTAAGCGAGGGCGGGGAGCTGTTTTTT
TRBD1	TRBV7-9	few	TRBJ1-1	CASRSGTGVKSEAFF	TGTGCCAGCAGATCCGGGACAGGGGTAAAGTCTGAAGCTTTCTTT
TRBD1	TRBV29-1	NA	TRBJ2-4	CSVLPQGASRIQYF	TGCAGCGTTCTTCCTCAGGGGGCGTCCAGAATTCAGTACTTC
TRBD1	TRBV5-4	NA	TRBJ2-7	CASSQQGGPAYEQYF	TGTGCCAGCAGCCAACAGGGGGGACCGGCCTACGAGCAGTACTTC
NA	TRBV5-5	NA	TRBJ2-3	CASSLRVDADTQYF	TGTGCCAGCAGCCTGCGGGTCGATGCCGATACGCAGTATTTT
NA	TRBV10-2	NA	TRBJ2-1	CATTPQVYNEQFF	TGCGCCACCACCCCACAGGTTTACAATGAGCAGTTCTTC
TRBD2	TRBV28	NA	TRBJ2-5	CASSSYSGRQETQYF	TGTGCCAGCAGTTCTTATAGCGGGCGCCAAGAGACCCAGTACTTC
TRBD2	TRBV5-1	NA	TRBJ2-5	CASSLALAGEETQYF	TGCGCCAGCAGCTTGGCATTAGCGGGAGAAGAGACCCAGTACTTC
TRBD2	TRBV4-1	NA	TRBJ2-1	CASSRSVQAGDDEQFF	TGCGCCAGCAGTCGGAGCGTACAAGCGGGGGACGATGAGCAGTTCTTC
TRBD2	TRBV19	NA	TRBJ2-7	CASSIRSGSGSYEQYF	TGTGCCAGTAGTATACGAAGCGGGAGTGGGTCCTACGAGCAGTACTTC
NA	TRBV19	NA	TRBJ1-6	CASHRDRNSPLHF	TGTGCCAGCCACAGGGATAGGAATTCACCCCTCCACTTT
TRBD1	TRBV7-9	NA	TRBJ1-5	CASSEGTGNQPQHF	TGTGCCAGCAGCGAAGGGACAGGCAATCAGCCCCAGCATTTT
NA	TRBV5-1	NA	TRBJ2-3	CASSLEQFTDTQYF	TGCGCCAGCAGCTTGGAACAGTTCACAGATACGCAGTATTTT
NA	TRBV6-5	NA	TRBJ1-4	CASKRGGGEGKLFF	TGTGCCAGCAAAAGGGGAGGGGGTGAGGGAAAACTGTTTTTT
NA	TRBV5-1	NA	TRBJ1-1	CASTRSTGNTEAFF	TGCGCCAGCACCAGATCGACTGGGAACACTGAAGCTTTCTTT
TRBD1	TRBV6-1	NA	TRBJ2-4	CASSRDSDKNIQYF	TGTGCCAGCAGCAGGGACAGCGACAAAAACATTCAGTACTTC
TRBD2	TRBV28	NA	TRBJ2-3	CASSSSGGADTQYF	TGTGCCAGCAGTTCTAGCGGTGGGGCAGATACGCAGTATTTT
TRBD1	TRBV6-1	NA	TRBJ2-7	CASSDTYGTGDYEQYF	TGTGCCAGCAGTGACACCTACGGGACAGGGGACTACGAGCAGTACTTC
TRBD1	TRBV5-8	NA	TRBJ2-5	CASSTYRGETQYF	TGTGCCAGCAGCACCTACAGGGGAGAGACCCAGTACTTC
NA	TRBV6-1	NA	TRBJ2-2	CASSNQGSGELFF	TGTGCCAGCAGTAACCAGGGAAGCGGGGAGCTGTTTTTT
NA	TRBV6-5	NA	TRBJ2-7	CASTGFTYEQYF	TGTGCCAGCACAGGGTTTACCTACGAGCAGTACTTC
NA	TRBV5-4	NA	TRBJ1-1	CATRSGERTNTEAFF	TGTGCCACACGGAGTGGGGAGCGTACAAACACTGAAGCTTTCTTT
TRBD1	TRBV7-2	NA	TRBJ1-2	CASSPGWGQGDYGYTF	TGTGCCAGCAGCCCCGGGTGGGGACAGGGGGACTATGGCTACACCTTC
TRBD1	TRBV6-5	NA	TRBJ1-6	CASSRDRGGPPLHF	TGTGCCAGCAGCCGAGACAGGGGCGGACCACCCCTCCACTTT
TRBD1	TRBV6-5	few	TRBJ2-7	CASSSTGIPSYEQYF	TGTGCCAGCAGCTCGACAGGGATCCCCTCCTACGAGCAGTACTTC
TRBD2	TRBV28	NA	TRBJ2-1	CASRARKAGFNEQFF	TGTGCCAGCAGGGCTAGGAAAGCGGGGTTCAATGAGCAGTTCTTC
NA	TRBV6-4	once	TRBJ2-1	CASSDPTKGVWFF	TGTGCCAGCAGTGACCCAACTAAGGGGGTGTGGTTCTTC
NA	TRBV7-3	once	TRBJ2-3	CASSSVDRSTDTQYF	TGTGCCAGCAGCTCCGTAGACAGGAGCACAGATACGCAGTATTTT
TRBD2	TRBV10-2	NA	TRBJ2-7	CASSGLAGIYEQYF	TGCGCCAGCAGCGGACTAGCGGGAATCTACGAGCAGTACTTC
TRBD2	TRBV5-4	NA	TRBJ2-1	CASSLSSGGPNEQFF	TGTGCCAGCAGCTTGTCGTCGGGAGGGCCTAATGAGCAGTTCTTC
TRBD1	TRBV6-6	few	TRBJ2-5	CASSYRIQGGEETQYF	TGTGCCAGCAGTTACCGGATACAGGGGGGAGAGGAGACCCAGTACTTC
NA	TRBV6-6	few	TRBJ2-7	CASSSPGNYEQYF	TGTGCCAGCAGTTCGCCAGGGAACTACGAGCAGTACTTC
TRBD1	TRBV2	NA	TRBJ1-4	CASTGQAYEKLFF	TGTGCCAGTACGGGACAGGCATATGAAAAACTGTTTTTT
NA	TRBV30	NA	TRBJ2-1	CAWSLYPNEQFF	TGTGCCTGGAGCCTATACCCCAATGAGCAGTTCTTC
NA	TRBV5-5	NA	TRBJ2-7	CASSLTGVGYEQYF	TGTGCCAGCAGCTTGACGGGAGTAGGCTACGAGCAGTACTTC
NA	TRBV9	NA	TRBJ2-3	CASSVGAGVRTDTQYF	TGTGCCAGCAGCGTAGGGGCAGGGGTGCGCACAGATACGCAGTATTTT
NA	TRBV19	NA	TRBJ1-5	CASSAGQGQPQHF	TGTGCCAGTAGTGCAGGACAAGGCCAGCCCCAGCATTTT
TRBD1	TRBV27	NA	TRBJ1-6	CASSFDRGVSPLHF	TGTGCCAGCAGTTTCGACAGGGGGGTTTCACCCCTCCACTTT